This is a list of T cell receptor beta chains from one sample in a study of T cell repertoires in cytomegalovirus infection. TCRdb itself ran the reads through MiXCR, one entry per CDR3 protein. Altogether around 530,000 distinct CDR3 sequences are present, about a quarter being singletons, with the ten largest covering less than 15%. Sequencing was carried out using PBMCs. The receptors were gathered from a human donor in good health (CMV status not recorded). Some clones in this sample may be carry-over from other donors' samples. CDR3s include the opening cysteine and the closing phenylalanine or tryptophan. A D gene is named only where the DNA matches it firmly. Clone size is given for some rows only: seen once, a few or many times, or a class if the clone is expanded.

j_gene	v_gene	d_gene	abundance	CDR3nt	CDR3aa
TRBJ2-7	TRBV5-1	TRBD1	-	TGCGCCAGCAGCCCTGGACAGGTGGAATTCTACGAGCAGTACTTC	CASSPGQVEFYEQYF
TRBJ2-3	TRBV10-3	-	-	TGTGCCATCAGTTCCGCGGTTACAGATACGCAGTATTTT	CAISSAVTDTQYF
TRBJ2-7	TRBV28	TRBD2	many	TGTGCCAGCAGTTTATGGGGACTAGCGGGGTCTATCTCCTACGAGCAGTACTTC	CASSLWGLAGSISYEQYF
TRBJ2-3	TRBV6-2/TRBV6-3	-	few	TGTGCCAGCAGCGATGGGCCCCTGCGGGATACGCAGTATTTT	CASSDGPLRDTQYF
TRBJ2-1	TRBV29-1	TRBD1	-	TGCAGCGTTGAGAAGGGGGCGGAGCCCCCCTACAATGAGCAGTTCTTC	CSVEKGAEPPYNEQFF
TRBJ2-4	TRBV12-3/TRBV12-4	-	-	TGTGCCAGCAGGCCTGGGTGGGGCAAAAACATTCAGTACTTC	CASRPGWGKNIQYF
TRBJ2-5	TRBV13	-	few	TGTGCCAGCAGCCCTAGGGTTGCGGAGCTACAAGAGACCCAGTACTTC	CASSPRVAELQETQYF
TRBJ1-5	TRBV25-1	TRBD1	-	TGTGCCAGCAGGGGGGGGACAGCTAGCAATCAGCCCCAGCATTTT	CASRGGTASNQPQHF
TRBJ2-3	TRBV12-3/TRBV12-4	TRBD2	few	TGTGCCAGCAGTTTTAGGCGGGAGCCGACAGATACGCAGTATTTT	CASSFRREPTDTQYF
TRBJ1-4	TRBV19	TRBD1	few	TGTGCCAGTAGTGAGCCGACCGGGACAGCAAAACCTGAAAAACTGTTTTTT	CASSEPTGTAKPEKLFF
TRBJ2-2	TRBV28	TRBD2	many	TGTGCCAGCAGTTTTCTAGCGGGGAGTGGGGTGAACACCGGGGAGCTGTTTTTT	CASSFLAGSGVNTGELFF
TRBJ2-2	TRBV15	-	-	TGTGCCACCAGAGAGCGGAACACCGGGGAGCTGTTTTTT	CATRERNTGELFF
TRBJ1-6	TRBV7-2	-	many	TGTGCCAGCAGCTCGACAGCCTCCTATAATTCACCCCTCCACTTT	CASSSTASYNSPLHF
TRBJ2-1	TRBV24-1	TRBD2	few	TGTGCCACCAGTGGTAGCGGGAGTTCCACCGTTCAGTTCTTC	CATSGSGSSTVQFF
TRBJ2-1	TRBV10-3	-	-	TGTGCCATCACTTCTAGTAATGTGGGCCAGGGCTACAATGAGCAGTTCTTC	CAITSSNVGQGYNEQFF